This TCR beta chain was profiled in a study of cytomegalovirus exposure and HLA in healthy donors (dated by TCRdb to 2016 to 2017). For the wider study: In an earlier analysis of some 610 of the donors, approximately 260 Gb of sequence data and approximately 120 million unique TCR beta sequences from about 190 million T cells were reported. Rather than drawing on any new phenotypic data, the later analysis identified candidate immune exposures from TCR beta sequences and the way those sequences occurred across donors. The number of donors typed differed by locus, with about 629-630 for A, B, C, DRB1 and DQB1, roughly 520 for DQA1, 600 to 610 for DPA1, and around 460 for DPB1. Alongside the repertoire data, information on donor age, sex, ethnicity and CMV serostatus was compiled. Every discovery cohort repertoire had been produced on one sequencing platform. Across some 400 genotyped donors of the cohort, an average of roughly 230,000 unique TCR beta nucleotide sequences per donor were sequenced, and around 19% of those sequences were non-productive. Class I and class II HLA loci were covered by the typing at four-digit resolution. A separate validation cohort of about 110 different subjects was used in addition to the 666-subject first cohort. A later genetic analysis used genome-wide SNP genotypes for about 60% of the roughly 670 donors, treating that subset as a discovery cohort. The study profiled the T cell repertoires of approximately 700 subjects by immunosequencing and related them to cytomegalovirus serostatus. In a later analysis, previously published TCR beta repertoires from 500 to 750 donors were re-analyzed and high-resolution HLA genotyping was added so that TCR occurrence patterns could be studied. To predict cytomegalovirus infection status, the study combined high-throughput TCR immunosequencing, statistical association of individual TCRs with disease status, and machine learning. The genetic ancestry cluster associated with self-reported Caucasian donors included 70% to 85% of the 350 to 500 genotyped donors. An earlier analysis of fewer than 700 of the donors applied high-throughput TCR beta sequencing to assess whether each TCR beta V gene segment acted as functional or pseudogenic. The study was designed to test whether signatures of past pathogen exposure could be identified by cataloging public T cell receptors. Approximately 310 gigabases of sequencing data and approximately 91 million unique TCR sequences made up an early release that covered fewer than 650 HLA-typed donors. Several DR-DQ haplotypes were treated as single units for association and clustering because of strong linkage in the cohort.

Beyond this particular receptor, the publication reports: Across donors, most TCR sequences were observed very rarely, whereas some public TCRs were present in many individuals. CMV serostatus was the only immune exposure information available for the cohort. A group of highly shared sequence variants was considered likely to be a technical artifact of the sequencing pipeline. The authors suggested that the approach could potentially be generalized to other disease states and immunological phenotypes. Broadly in line with IMGT annotations, most TCR beta V segments showed up in productive rearrangements about 87% or about 30% of the time in an earlier analysis of a few hundred of the donors. Linkage disequilibrium might explain the correlated functional status among segregating V segments, but an unknown experimental factor could not be excluded. The study gave a list of about 170 TCR beta chains associated with cytomegalovirus. Most CMV-associated TCR beta chains appeared to be HLA-restricted in a later analysis, and the HLA associations seemed to be driven largely by CMV exposure. In a later analysis, HLA-associated TCR beta chains showed more clonal expansion and lower generation probabilities than non-associated chains that were equally common. Sequencing depth was assumed to be roughly uniform across donors in the presence/absence analyses, though that assumption may not hold. In vitro tests confirmed that a few of the cytomegalovirus-associated TCR beta chains recognize cytomegalovirus antigens. In a later analysis, more than 15,000 TCR beta sequences were associated with specific HLA alleles at a false discovery rate of 0.05. The cohort was sequenced for TCR beta chains only, and without alpha or paired-chain data the features that could be detected were limited. According to a later analysis, TCR association rates differed among HLA loci, with DRB1 alleles showing the most associated TCRs and HLA-C alleles showing the fewest. When HLA alleles, especially DR and DQ, strongly co-occurred, attributing TCR associations to individual alleles was difficult. A further reported finding was that TCR beta sequences accurately predicted the HLA-A and HLA-B alleles for most subjects in the first cohort. A later genetic analysis reported fewer N-insertions in productive TCRs among donors in an Asian-associated ancestry cluster than the 666-donor mean. Fewer than 20 rarely observed V segments, including chromosome 9 orphons, were excluded from the earlier analysis of several hundred of the donors because counts were too low. Because HLA typing was unavailable for some donors at each locus, only the typed subset was used in association tests. In both the original and validation cohorts, the classifier was reported to diagnose cytomegalovirus status with high specificity and sensitivity. An association between a missense DCLRE1C variant and V-gene and J-gene trimming of TCR beta chains was found in a later genetic analysis and replicated in an independent cohort. Several of the top co-occurrence clusters appeared to be linked to parvovirus B19, influenza, CMV and Epstein-Barr virus, according to a later analysis.

Library generation was performed with the immunoSEQ multiplex PCR assay. The multiplex PCR relied on a mix of 60 forward primers for TCR Vbeta segments and 13 reverse primers for TCR Jbeta segments. The CDR3 region of rearranged TCR beta genes was amplified from genomic DNA by a multiplex PCR assay. Amplified TCR beta libraries were sequenced as 87-base-pair reads on the Illumina HiSeq System. The study's own analysis went as follows. A later analysis counted tens of millions of unique TCR beta chains across the 640 or so repertoires, and some 11 million of these chains were shared by at least two donors. A nearest-neighbor algorithm error-corrected the raw reads and collapsed the reads into unique sequences, merging closely related sequences to remove PCR and sequencing errors. Alignment of CDR3 sequences to IMGT reference sequences was used to assign V, D and J gene segments. Each retained sequence needed at least a six-nucleotide match to both a V gene segment and a J gene segment. Rearrangements were classified as productive when the CDR3 lacked stop codons and remained in frame with V and J, and all other rearrangements were classified as non-productive. CDR3 was defined by IMGT convention, running from the second conserved V-encoded cysteine to the conserved J-encoded phenylalanine. The earlier analysis of fewer than 700 of the donors excluded sequences that lacked an unambiguous match to a single V gene segment. An earlier analysis of several hundred of the donors called V segments functional above 56.7% productive rearrangements and segregating when the between-donor standard deviation exceeded 5%. To diagnose cytomegalovirus status from the catalog of TCR beta chain sequences, a statistical classification framework was built. A later analysis assigned V and J genes by comparing TCR nucleotide sequences with IMGT/GENE-DB human TR gene sequences. In a later analysis, CDR3 sequences and most-parsimonious VDJ recombination scenarios were assigned using the TCRdist pipeline. A later analysis defined each TCR beta chain by its CDR3 amino acid sequence plus V-gene family, and excluded reads lacking a unique V-gene family. A later analysis removed 500 to 600 highly shared, low-generation-probability nucleotide sequences to deal with suspected cross-contamination and a sequencing artifact. A later analysis calculated a clonal expansion index for each public chain from normalized within-repertoire ranks of inferred template counts. A later analysis computed generation probabilities with a VDJ recombination model fitted to out-of-frame rearrangements, and checked the results against IGoR. In a later analysis, hypergeometric tests were used to score TCR-TCR, TCR-HLA and TCR-CMV co-occurrence, with a repertoire-size bias correction applied to TCR pairs. In a later analysis, false discovery rates were estimated by permuting HLA or CMV assignments 20 times. In a later analysis, co-occurring TCRs were grouped with DBSCAN, and TCRdist sequence similarity was added when clustering was performed within HLA-allele-positive subsets. Repertoires with fewer than 30,000 or more than 120,000 public chains were left out of co-occurrence clustering, as were four to six repertoires with anomalous nucleotide sharing. Sourced from immuneACCESS, this table was stored by TCRdb with only in-frame sequences that have V and J called. A share of the clones is absent; for the studies checked, an unresolved V gene accounts for under half, and the remainder has no known explanation. D and trimming come from the DNA, and the V and J calls and clone size come from that table. Recorded for this sample are about 160,000 clones; approximately 79% of them occurred a single time. The top ten constitute 1.5% to 2% of the sample.

In total, 666 healthy bone marrow donors made up the cohort. At the time of sampling, all cohort members were nominally healthy, though unrecorded immune exposures were likely present. Of the 666 cohort members, about 270 had a positive CMV serostatus and just over 350 had a negative one, while no CMV serostatus was recorded for the donor. A peripheral blood sample was collected from each donor, and TCR beta sequencing was performed on peripheral blood mononuclear cells. The Qiagen DNeasy Blood Extraction Kit was used to extract genomic DNA from the blood cell samples. A remark on this clone: Its antigen is currently not known. The record has no base qualities; no much larger clone is one base away.

The clonotype was recovered from a human donor in good health. Specimen: PBMCs.

The CDR3 reads as follows: CASSQVGRGGSYEQYF. The nucleotide sequence is TGCGCCAGCAGCCAAGTCGGCAGAGGGGGATCTTACGAGCAGTACTTC. This sequence uses TRBV4-1 and TRBJ2-7; TRBD1 is a weak D gene call, 6 bases matching. The CDR3 goes from the cysteine to the phenylalanine over 16 residues. The sequence is cut down to CDR3 DNA, 48 bases in frame from base 1. A distance of 17 bases separates the germline ends of V and J, which lose 1 base and 4 bases respectively. The germline V gene specifies MGHRA as CDR1 and YSYEKL as CDR2.